Shown below are 16 T cell receptor beta chains from a single sample sequenced in a study of shared clonotypes between healthy human individuals (dated by TCRdb to 2018 to 2020). Preparation of the library involved the immunoSEQ multiplex PCR assay. Not all clones reach the TCRdb copy of this immuneACCESS table, which keeps in-frame sequences only. Checked studies attribute under half of the gap to unresolved V genes and leave the rest unexplained. The sample contains about 680,000 clones, 73% of them found a single time. Around 1.7% of the sample is in the top ten clones. Sequencing was done on a sample of memory CD4+ T cells sorted from blood. The meaning of the sample's cell subset or site label: CD45RA-negative fraction. These receptors came from a woman under 40 in good health.

This clone was seen a handful of times. V is TRBV15 and J is TRBJ2-3, with a weak D call TRBD2 (7 bases). This CDR3 contains 18 residues. Per the germline V gene, CDR1 is LNHNV and CDR2 is YYDKDF (reference sequence). Trimming left V 4 bases short and J 2 bases short, with 22 bases between. Here the CDR3 DNA reads TGTGCCACCAGCACCGACAGGTTGAGCGGGGTTAACACAGATACGCAGTATTTT. This gives the protein CATSTDRLSGVNTDTQYF.

The chain recombines TRBV15 with TRBJ2-5; tentative D call: TRBD1 (5 bases). The germline V gene has CDR1 LNHNV and CDR2 YYDKDF (reference sequence). CDR3 length: 15 residues. Between the trimmed V and J ends, which lost 2 bases and 1 base, there was a span of 11 bases. The CDR3 sequence: CATSRLGHAQETQYF. The DNA of the CDR3 is TGTGCCACCAGCAGACTAGGACACGCCCAAGAGACCCAGTACTTC.

The chain recombines TRBV28 with TRBJ2-2, with unresolved D. Germline V CDR1 and CDR2: MDHEN, SYDVKM. Trimming removed 7 bases from V and 2 bases from J, with 8 bases in between. The CDR3 consists of 13 residues. The CDR3 nucleotides read TGTGCCAGCACAACCGATAACACCGGGGAGCTGTTTTTT. Its protein product is CASTTDNTGELFF.

The V call is TRBV6-1, the J call TRBJ2-7; D possibly corresponds to TRBD1 (6 bases). V lost 3 bases and J lost 3, with 12 bases in between. Germline values: CDR1 MNHNS, CDR2 SASEGT. The CDR3 covers 14 residues. The CDR3 coding sequence is TGTGCCAGCAGTGACAGGGGAAGGGACTACGAGCAGTACTTC. Amino acid sequence: CASSDRGRDYEQYF.

CDR3 nucleotides: TGTGCCTGGGGACAGTCGGGGAGCAATCAGCCCCAGCATTTT. Protein product: CAWGQSGSNQPQHF. The rearrangement joins TRBV30 to TRBJ1-5, with a tentative D call TRBD1 (6 bases). Trimming stripped 5 bases from V and 1 base from J, with 12 bases between. The CDR3 consists of 14 residues. Germline V gene sequence: CDR1 GTSNPN, CDR2 SVGIG (reference sequence).

This rearrangement joins TRBV28 to TRBJ2-1; the D is unclear. CDR1 MDHEN and CDR2 SYDVKM come from the germline V gene. The CDR3 length is 14 residues. V was trimmed by 4 bases and J by 2 bases, leaving 9 bases between them. Here the CDR3 reads CASSSGPTYNEQFF. Written as DNA, the CDR3 is TGTGCCAGCAGTTCCGGGCCCACCTACAATGAGCAGTTCTTC.

The chain uses TRBV2 and TRBJ2-6; the D gene is possibly TRBD1 (5 bases). Trimming took off 6 bases at V and 2 bases at J, with 5 bases between the two ends. The germline V gene has CDR1 SNHLY and CDR2 FYNNEI. This CDR3 is 13 amino acids long. The CDR3 reads CASSRAGANVLTF. The CDR3 nucleotides read TGTGCCAGCAGCAGGGCTGGGGCCAACGTCCTGACTTTC.

This clone was detected ten times or more. The J gene is TRBJ1-1, the V gene TRBV10-2; D is unclear. CDR1 WSHSY and CDR2 SAAADI come from the germline V gene. The V and J ends lost 2 bases and 0 bases respectively, with 4 bases between them. The CDR3 loop spans 13 amino acids. The CDR3 protein is CASSEGVNTEAFF. CDR3 in DNA: TGCGCCAGCAGTGAGGGTGTGAACACTGAAGCTTTCTTT.

With regard to this clone: A far more abundant clone sits one base away, making this likely a read error. This sample includes further DNA sequences coding for the same CDR3. The V and J genes are TRBV28 and TRBJ2-7; no firm D call. Trimming left V 4 bases short and J 3 bases short, with 4 bases between. Germline V gene data show CDR1 as MDHEN and CDR2 as SYDVKM. This CDR3 is 11 amino acids long. CDR3 amino acids: CASSSSYEQYF. DNA of the CDR3: TGTGCCAGCAGTTCTAGCTACGAGCAGTACTTC.

This rearrangement joins TRBV5-1 to TRBJ2-1; maybe TRBD1 (6 bases). The CDR3 is 15 residues long. Trimming removed 4 bases at V and 0 bases at J, with 11 bases between. The germline V gene encodes CDR1 SGHRS and CDR2 YFSETQ. CDR3 loop: CASSARGSSYNEQFF. DNA of the CDR3: TGCGCCAGCAGCGCCAGGGGTAGCTCCTACAATGAGCAGTTCTTC. The complete variable domain, with remaining parts taken from reference TRBV5-1 and TRBJ2-1, reads KAGVTQTPRYLIKTRGQQVTLSCSPISGHRSVSWYQQTPGQGLQFLFEYFSETQRNKGNFPGRFSGRQFSNSRSEMNVSTLELGDSALYLCASSARGSSYNEQFFGPGTRLTVL.

This clone was detected only once. The chain employs TRBV5-1 and TRBJ2-5; D possibly uses TRBD1 or TRBD2 (5 bases each). Trimming cost V 6 bases and J 5 bases, with 23 bases left between them. The CDR3 contains 16 residues. In germline, CDR1 is SGHRS, CDR2 YFSETQ. DNA of the CDR3: TGCGCCAGCATGGAGTTTCGGGGCGGGCCGGGGGAGACCCAGTACTTC. Translating it yields CASMEFRGGPGETQYF.

The V call is TRBV25-1, the J call TRBJ2-3, with 12 bases matching TRBD2. Per the germline V gene, CDR1 is MGHDK and CDR2 is SYGVNS. The V and J ends lost 2 bases and 6 bases, in that order; junction bases with no gene match: 12. The CDR3 is made up of 18 amino acids. The CDR3 nucleotides are TGTGCCAGCAGTGAACCCCACCCTAGCGGGAGGGCCTGGGATACGCAGTATTTT. Protein sequence: CASSEPHPSGRAWDTQYF.

The chain is built from TRBV10-2 and TRBJ1-5; 11 bases agree with TRBD1. After removal of 7 bases from V and 7 bases from J, the junction contained 3 bases not matched to a gene. Per germline, CDR1 WSHSY and CDR2 SAAADI. This CDR3 has 13 amino acids. CDR3 region: CASKDRGQQPQHF. DNA of the CDR3: TGCGCCAGCAAGGACAGGGGGCAACAGCCCCAGCATTTT.

This clone was observed a handful of times. The chain uses TRBV7-9 and TRBJ1-2; no firm D call. V lost 4 bases, J lost 8 bases, and 5 bases lay in between. Germline lookup yields CDR1 SEHNR and CDR2 FQNEAQ (reference sequence). The length of the CDR3 is 10 residues. The chain's CDR3 is CASSSVGYTF. The DNA of the CDR3 is TGTGCCAGCAGCTCCGTCGGCTACACCTTC.

CDR3 residues: CASSYSSGAGAEAFF. As DNA, the CDR3 is TGTGCCAGCAGTTACTCGAGCGGGGCGGGGGCTGAAGCTTTCTTT. The V call is TRBV6-5, the J call TRBJ1-1, with D perhaps TRBD1 (5 bases). V lost 0 bases to trimming and J lost 6 bases, with 14 bases between them. In germline, CDR1 is MNHEY, CDR2 SVGAGI. The CDR3 runs 15 residues.

The chain couples TRBV6-6 to TRBJ2-1, with D unclear. The CDR3 spans 12 residues. V was trimmed by 5 bases and J by 5 bases, leaving 7 bases between them. Per germline, CDR1 MNHNY and CDR2 SVGAGI (reference sequence). CDR3 DNA: TGTGCCAGCAGTCCAGCCCACAATGAGCAGTTCTTC. Translated, it gives CASSPAHNEQFF.